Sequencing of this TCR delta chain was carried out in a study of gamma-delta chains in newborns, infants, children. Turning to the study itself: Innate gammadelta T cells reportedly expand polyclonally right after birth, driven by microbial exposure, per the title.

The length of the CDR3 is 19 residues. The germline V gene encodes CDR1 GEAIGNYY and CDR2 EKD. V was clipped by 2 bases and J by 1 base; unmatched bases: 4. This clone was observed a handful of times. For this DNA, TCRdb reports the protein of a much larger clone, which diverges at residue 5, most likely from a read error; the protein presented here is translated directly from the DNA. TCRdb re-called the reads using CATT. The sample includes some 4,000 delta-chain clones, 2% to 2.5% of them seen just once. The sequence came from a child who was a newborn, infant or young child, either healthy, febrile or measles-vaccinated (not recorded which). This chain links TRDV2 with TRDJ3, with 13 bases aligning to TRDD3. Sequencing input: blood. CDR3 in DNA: TGTGCCTGTGACAACGTACTGGGGGATACGTCCTGGGACACCCGACAGATGTTTTTC. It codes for CACDNVLGDTSWDTRQMFF.